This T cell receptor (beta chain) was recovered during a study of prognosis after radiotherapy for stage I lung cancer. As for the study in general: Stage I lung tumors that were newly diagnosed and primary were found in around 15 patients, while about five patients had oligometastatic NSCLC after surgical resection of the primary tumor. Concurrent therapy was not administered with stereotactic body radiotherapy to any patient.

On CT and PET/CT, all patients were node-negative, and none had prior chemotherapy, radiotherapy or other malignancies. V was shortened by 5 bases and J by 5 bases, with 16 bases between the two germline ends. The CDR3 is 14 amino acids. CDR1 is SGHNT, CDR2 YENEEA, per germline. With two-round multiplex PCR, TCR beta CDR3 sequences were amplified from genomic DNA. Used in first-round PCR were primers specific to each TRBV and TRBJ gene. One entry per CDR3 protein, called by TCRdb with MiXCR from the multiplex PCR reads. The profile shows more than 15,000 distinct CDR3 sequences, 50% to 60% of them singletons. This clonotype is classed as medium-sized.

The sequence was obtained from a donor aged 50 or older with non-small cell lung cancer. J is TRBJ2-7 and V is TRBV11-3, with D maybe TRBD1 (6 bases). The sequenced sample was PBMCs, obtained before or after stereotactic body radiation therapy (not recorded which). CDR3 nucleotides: TGTGCCAGCAGCCCGCGGACAGCCGGTAACGAGCAGTACTTC. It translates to CASSPRTAGNEQYF.